This TCR beta chain was captured by sequencing in a study of T cell responses to AZD1222 COVID-19 vaccine. Some clones are missing from TCRdb's copy, which holds only in-frame ones; the method was immunoSEQ multiplex PCR. The top ten clones hold less than 0.6% of a sample with 250,000 to 300,000 clones, about 94% of them seen once. Study-level findings and limits: Only a handful of AZD1222 recipients, several in all, had baseline seropositivity.

As regards this clone: Its antigen remains unidentified.

Germline CDR1 reads MDHEN; CDR2 reads SYDVKM. There are 16 residues in the CDR3. V was shortened by 5 bases and J by 5 bases, with 18 bases between the two germline ends. Sequencing used peripheral blood, obtained 28 days after the second AZD1222 dose. This TCR derives from an adult who received the AZD1222 COVID-19 vaccine. The rearrangement joins TRBV28 to TRBJ1-4; D perhaps matches TRBD1 (5 bases). The CDR3 region has the DNA TGTGCCAGCAGTCCTCGGGACGGTTTTCGGAATGAAAAACTGTTTTTT. Residues: CASSPRDGFRNEKLFF.